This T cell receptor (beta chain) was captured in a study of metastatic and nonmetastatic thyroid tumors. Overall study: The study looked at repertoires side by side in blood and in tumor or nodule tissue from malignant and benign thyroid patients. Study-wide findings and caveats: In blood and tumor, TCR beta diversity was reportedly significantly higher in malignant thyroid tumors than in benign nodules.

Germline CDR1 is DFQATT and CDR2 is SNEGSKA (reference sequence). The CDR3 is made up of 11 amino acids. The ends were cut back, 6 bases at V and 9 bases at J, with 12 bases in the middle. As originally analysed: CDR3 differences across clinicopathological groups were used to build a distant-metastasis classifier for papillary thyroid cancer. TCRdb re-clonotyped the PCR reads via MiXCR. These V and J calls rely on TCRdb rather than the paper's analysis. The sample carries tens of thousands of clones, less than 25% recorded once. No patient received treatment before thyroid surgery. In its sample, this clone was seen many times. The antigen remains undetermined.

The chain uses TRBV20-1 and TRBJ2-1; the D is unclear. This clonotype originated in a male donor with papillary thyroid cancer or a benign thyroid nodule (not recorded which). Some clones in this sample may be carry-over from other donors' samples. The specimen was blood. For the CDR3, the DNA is TGCAGTGCCAAACCTCACAGTGAGCAGTTCTTC. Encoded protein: CSAKPHSEQFF.